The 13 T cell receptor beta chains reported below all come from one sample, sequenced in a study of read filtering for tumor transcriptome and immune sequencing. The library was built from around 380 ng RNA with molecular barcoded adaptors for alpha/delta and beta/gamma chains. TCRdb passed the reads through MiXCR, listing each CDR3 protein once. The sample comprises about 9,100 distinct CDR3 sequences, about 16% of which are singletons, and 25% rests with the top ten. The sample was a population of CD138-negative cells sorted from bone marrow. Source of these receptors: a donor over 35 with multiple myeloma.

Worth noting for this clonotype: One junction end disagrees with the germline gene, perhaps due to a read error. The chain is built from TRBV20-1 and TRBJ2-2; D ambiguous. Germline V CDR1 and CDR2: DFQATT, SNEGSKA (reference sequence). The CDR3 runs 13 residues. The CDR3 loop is CIAKGRNTGELFF. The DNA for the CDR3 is TGCATTGCTAAAGGGCGTAACACCGGGGAGCTGTTTTTT.

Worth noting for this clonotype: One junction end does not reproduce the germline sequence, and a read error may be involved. The CDR3 protein is CASSLGQGENTEAFF. CDR3 DNA: TGTGCCAGCAGCTTGGGACAGGGTGAAAACACTGAAGCCTTCTTT. The chain links TRBV7-9 to TRBJ1-1; TRBD1 matches 9 bases. CDR1 SEHNR and CDR2 FQNEAQ come from the germline V gene (reference sequence). This CDR3 spans 15 amino acids.

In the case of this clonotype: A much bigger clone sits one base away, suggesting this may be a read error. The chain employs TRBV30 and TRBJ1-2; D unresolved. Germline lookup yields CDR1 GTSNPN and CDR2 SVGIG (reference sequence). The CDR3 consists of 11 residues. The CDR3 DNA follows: TGTGCCCGGGCCAACCCTTATGACTACACCTTC. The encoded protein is CARANPYDYTF.

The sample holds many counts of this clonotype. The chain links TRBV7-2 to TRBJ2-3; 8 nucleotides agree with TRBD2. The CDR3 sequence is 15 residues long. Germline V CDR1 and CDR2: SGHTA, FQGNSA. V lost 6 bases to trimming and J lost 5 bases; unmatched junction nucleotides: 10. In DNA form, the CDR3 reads TGTGCCAGCAGATACGCCGGGGGGGCTATAGATACGCAGTATTTT. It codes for CASRYAGGAIDTQYF.

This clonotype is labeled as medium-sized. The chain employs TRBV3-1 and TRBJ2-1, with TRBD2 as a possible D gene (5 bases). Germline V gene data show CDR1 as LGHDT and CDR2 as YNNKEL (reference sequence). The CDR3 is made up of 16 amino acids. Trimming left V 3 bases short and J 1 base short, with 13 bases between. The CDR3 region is CASSHWAGESYNEQFF. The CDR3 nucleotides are TGTGCCAGCAGCCACTGGGCGGGTGAATCCTACAATGAGCAGTTCTTC.

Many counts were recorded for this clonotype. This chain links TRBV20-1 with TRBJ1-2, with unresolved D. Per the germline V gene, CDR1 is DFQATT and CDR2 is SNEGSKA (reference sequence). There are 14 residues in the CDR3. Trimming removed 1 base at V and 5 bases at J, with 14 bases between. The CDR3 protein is CSARVLGREYGYTF. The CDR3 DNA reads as TGCAGTGCTAGAGTACTGGGGAGGGAGTATGGCTACACCTTC.

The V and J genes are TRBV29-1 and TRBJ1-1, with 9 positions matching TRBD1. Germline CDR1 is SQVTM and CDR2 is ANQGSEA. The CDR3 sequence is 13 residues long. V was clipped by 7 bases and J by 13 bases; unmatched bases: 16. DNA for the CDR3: TGCAGCGCGGGACAGGGAGGGGACACTAAAGTTTTCTTT. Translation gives CSAGQGGDTKVFF. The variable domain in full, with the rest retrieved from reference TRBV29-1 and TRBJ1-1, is SAVISQKPSRDICQRGTSLTIQCQVDSQVTMMFWYRQQPGQSLTLIATANQGSEATYESGFVIDKFPISRPNLTFSTLTVSNMSPEDSSIYLCSAGQGGDTKVFFGQGTRLTVV.

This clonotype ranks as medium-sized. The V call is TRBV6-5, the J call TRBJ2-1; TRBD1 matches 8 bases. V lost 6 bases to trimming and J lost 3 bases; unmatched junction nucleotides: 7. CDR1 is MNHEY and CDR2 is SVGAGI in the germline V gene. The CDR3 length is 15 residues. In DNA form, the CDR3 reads TGTGCCAGCAGACCCGGACAGGGCGACTACAATGAGCAGTTCTTC. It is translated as CASRPGQGDYNEQFF.

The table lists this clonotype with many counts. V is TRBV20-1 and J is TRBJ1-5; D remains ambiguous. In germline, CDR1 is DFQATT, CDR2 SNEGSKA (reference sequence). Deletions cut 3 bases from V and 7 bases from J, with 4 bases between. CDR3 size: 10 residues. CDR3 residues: CSASGQPQHF. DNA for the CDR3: TGCAGTGCTAGTGGGCAGCCCCAGCATTTT.

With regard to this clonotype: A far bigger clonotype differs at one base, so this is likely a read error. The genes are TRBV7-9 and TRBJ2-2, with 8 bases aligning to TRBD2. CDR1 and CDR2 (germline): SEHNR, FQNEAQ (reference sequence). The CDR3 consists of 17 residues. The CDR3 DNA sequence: TGTGCCAACAGCCACTGGGTAGCGGGATTGGGCACCGGGGAGCTGTTTTTT. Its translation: CANSHWVAGLGTGELFF.

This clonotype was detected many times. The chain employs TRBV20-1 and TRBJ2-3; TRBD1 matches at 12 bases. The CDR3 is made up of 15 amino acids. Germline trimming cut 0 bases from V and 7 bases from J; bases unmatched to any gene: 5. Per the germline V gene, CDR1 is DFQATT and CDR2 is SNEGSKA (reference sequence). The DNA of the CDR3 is TGCAGTGCTAGAGACGGGGACAGGGGGCAAAATACGCAGTATTTT. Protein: CSARDGDRGQNTQYF.

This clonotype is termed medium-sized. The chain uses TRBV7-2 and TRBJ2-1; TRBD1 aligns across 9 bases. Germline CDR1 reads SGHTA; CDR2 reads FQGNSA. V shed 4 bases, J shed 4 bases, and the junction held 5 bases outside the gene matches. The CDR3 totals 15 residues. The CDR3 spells CASSSGTGPYNEQFF. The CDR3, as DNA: TGTGCCAGCAGCTCCGGGACAGGGCCTTACAATGAGCAGTTCTTC.

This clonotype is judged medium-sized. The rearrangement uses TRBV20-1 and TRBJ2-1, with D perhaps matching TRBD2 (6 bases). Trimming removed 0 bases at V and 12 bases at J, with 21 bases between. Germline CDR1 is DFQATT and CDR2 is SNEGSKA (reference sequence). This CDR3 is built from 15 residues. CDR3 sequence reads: CSARDGAGSRRGQFF. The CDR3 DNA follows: TGCAGTGCTAGAGATGGGGCAGGGTCCCGGCGGGGGCAGTTCTTC.